This record concerns one T cell receptor (beta chain) sequence. CDR3 size: 21 residues. Germline values: CDR1 GTSNPN, CDR2 SVGIG (reference sequence). Unmatched junction bases numbered 19, after V lost 0 bases and J lost 0 bases. The data are from a study of shared clonotypes between healthy human individuals. Produced via immunoSEQ multiplex PCR; TCRdb's table is partial and in-frame only. The sample shows approximately 180,000 clones, roughly 93% of them seen only once. The V call is TRBV30, the J call TRBJ1-4, with 7 positions matching TRBD1. The clonotype originates from a woman aged 25 to 45 in good health. Sequencing was carried out using naive CD4+ T cells sorted from blood. The subset: CD45RA+ positively selected. This CDR3 is CAWSVRSKTGIFSATNEKLFF. The DNA for the CDR3 is TGTGCCTGGAGTGTACGATCAAAGACAGGGATCTTTTCCGCAACTAATGAAAAACTGTTTTTT.